This TCR beta chain is drawn from a study of control samples from healthy donors and cancer patients. This CDR3 comprises 13 residues. Trimming at V came to 3 bases and at J to 8 bases, leaving 6 bases not matched to a gene. Germline CDR1 KGHSH, CDR2 LQKENI. Profiled with immunoSEQ multiplex PCR; TCRdb holds only in-frame clones, not every one. The table includes under 300,000 clones, approximately 80% detected once. This receptor was obtained from a woman aged 55 to 70 with lung cancer. V and J are TRBV18 and TRBJ1-1; the match to TRBD1 covers 7 bases. The sample taken for sequencing was PBMCs. The chain's CDR3 is CASSPSGGQEAFF. The CDR3 DNA reads as TGTGCCAGCTCACCGTCAGGGGGTCAAGAAGCTTTCTTT.